The 9 T cell receptor beta chains presented below share a single source sample, sequenced in a study of blood T cell repertoires in COVID-19. Assay used: immunoSEQ multiplex PCR; TCRdb lists only in-frame clones, some missing. The sample lists under 300,000 clones, 75% to 90% occurring once. The sequenced sample was PBMCs or T cells enriched from blood (not recorded which). Source of these receptors: a woman aged 30 to 39 with acute COVID-19.

The V gene is TRBV5-6, the J gene TRBJ1-1, with 8 positions matching TRBD1. Germline CDR1 SGHDT, CDR2 YYEEEE. There are 15 residues in the CDR3. V was pared by 4 bases and J by 2 bases, with 7 bases of the junction left unmatched. The CDR3 here is CASSLDRDENTEAFF. In DNA form, the CDR3 reads TGTGCCAGCAGCCTGGACAGGGACGAAAACACTGAAGCTTTCTTT.

This clone was observed a single time. This chain connects TRBV5-1 to TRBJ2-1; the D is unclear. CDR3 length: 13 amino acids. Germline V gene data show CDR1 as SGHRS and CDR2 as YFSETQ. V shed 1 base and J shed 7 bases, with 9 bases lying between them. This CDR3 reads CASSLSWPNEQFF. As DNA, the CDR3 is TGCGCCAGCAGCTTGAGTTGGCCGAATGAGCAGTTCTTC. Filled out from reference TRBV5-1 and TRBJ2-1, the complete variable domain reads KAGVTQTPRYLIKTRGQQVTLSCSPISGHRSVSWYQQTPGQGLQFLFEYFSETQRNKGNFPGRFSGRQFSNSRSEMNVSTLELGDSALYLCASSLSWPNEQFFGPGTRLTVL.

The chain is built from TRBV28 and TRBJ2-2; TRBD1 aligns across 9 bases. Trimming removed 5 bases from V and 4 bases from J; junction bases left unmatched: 8. The CDR3 spans 16 residues. Germline V gene sequence: CDR1 MDHEN, CDR2 SYDVKM. CDR3 sequence reads: CASSRTGTGSTGELFF. The CDR3 DNA follows: TGTGCCAGCAGTAGAACCGGGACAGGGTCCACCGGGGAGCTGTTTTTT.

This rearrangement joins TRBV7-8 to TRBJ2-5; 8 bases are a match to TRBD2. Germline trimming cut 7 bases from V and 4 bases from J; bases unmatched to any gene: 8. This CDR3 spans 14 amino acids. Germline CDR1 and CDR2: SGHVS and FQNEAQ. In DNA, the CDR3 is TGTGCCAGCACACTTGGACTAGCTCTAGAGACCCAGTACTTC. As protein: CASTLGLALETQYF.

J is TRBJ1-2 and V is TRBV29-1; weak D call: TRBD1 (5 bases). The V end was cut by 5 bases, the J end by 8 bases, with 18 bases between. This CDR3 region has 13 residues. The germline CDR1 and CDR2 sequences are SQVTM and ANQGSEA. The CDR3 DNA is TGCAGCGTTCCCGTCAGGGATCCCAACGGCTACACCTTC. This codes for CSVPVRDPNGYTF.

J is TRBJ2-3 and V is TRBV5-1, with TRBD2 identical over 9 bases. Germline V gene lookup returns CDR1 SGHRS and CDR2 YFSETQ. Trimming cost V 0 bases and J 2 bases; bases outside gene matches: 4. CDR3 size: 16 residues. As DNA, the CDR3 is TGCGCCAGCAGCTTGGGTCTAGCGGGATCCACAGATACGCAGTATTTT. Its protein product is CASSLGLAGSTDTQYF.

This chain uses TRBV3-1 (or the pseudogene TRBV3-2) with TRBJ2-5; D is uncertain. The CDR3 runs to 14 residues. The germline V and J ends were trimmed by 1 base and 2 bases, with 8 bases remaining between them. In germline, CDR1 is LGHDT, CDR2 YNNKEL (reference sequence). The CDR3 loop is CASSQVPGQETQYF. The CDR3 DNA reads TGTGCCAGCAGCCAAGTGCCCGGTCAAGAGACCCAGTACTTC.

The chain has TRBV30 and TRBJ1-5; possibly TRBD1 for D (6 bases). The CDR3 is 14 amino acids. The germline V gene has CDR1 GTSNPN and CDR2 SVGIG (reference sequence). V lost 2 bases, J lost 4 bases, and 12 bases lay in between. CDR3 coding DNA: TGTGCCTGGAGTAACCAACAGGGAAATCAGCCCCAGCATTTT. Its protein product is CAWSNQQGNQPQHF.

This chain connects TRBV7-3 to TRBJ2-5, with 10 bases fitting TRBD2. Germline CDR1 is SGHTA and CDR2 is FQGTGA. CDR3 length: 15 amino acids. V gave up 5 bases and J gave up 5 bases; unmatched junction bases: 8. The CDR3 nucleotides are TGTGCCAGCAGCCCGATGCTAGCGGGAGATGAGACCCAGTACTTC. The encoded protein is CASSPMLAGDETQYF.